This entry lists 32 T cell receptor beta chains sequenced from one sample in a study of cytomegalovirus exposure and HLA in healthy donors. The study ran its PCR with 60 Vbeta and 13 Jbeta primers. Assay: immunoSEQ multiplex PCR; the TCRdb copy retains only in-frame clones and omits some. The sample holds 170,000 or so clones, around four fifths seen once. The sample comprised PBMCs. These receptors all come from a man aged 18 to 29 in good health and CMV-seronegative.

This clone was counted once. V and J are TRBV27 and TRBJ2-4, with D perhaps TRBD1 (5 bases). This CDR3 has 14 residues. V lost 3 bases to trimming and J lost 8 bases, with 14 bases between them. Germline-derived CDR1 and CDR2 are MNHEY and SMNVEV (reference sequence). CDR3 region: CASSFSRDGDIQYF. The CDR3 DNA sequence: TGTGCCAGCAGTTTTTCCAGGGATGGTGACATTCAGTACTTC.

This rearrangement joins TRBV6-5 to TRBJ2-7, with 7 bases identical to TRBD1. CDR1 and CDR2 from the germline V gene are MNHEY and SVGAGI. This CDR3 is built from 14 residues. Trimming cost V 8 bases and J 6 bases; bases outside gene matches: 13. The CDR3 DNA is TGTGCCAGCGGACCCGGGGACAGTGCGGGCGAGCAGTACTTC. This sequence encodes CASGPGDSAGEQYF.

This clone occurred once. The V call is TRBV28, the J call TRBJ1-2, with 8 bases matching TRBD1. The CDR3 spans 13 residues. Per germline, CDR1 MDHEN and CDR2 SYDVKM. V dropped 5 bases and J dropped 8; count of bases not matched to a gene: 7. The CDR3 is CASSPGQGRGYTF. As DNA, the CDR3 is TGTGCCAGCAGTCCTGGACAGGGCCGAGGCTACACCTTC.

The rearrangement links TRBV7-9 to TRBJ2-5, with D maybe TRBD2 (7 bases). Trimming removed 4 bases from V and 7 bases from J, with 19 bases in between. Germline V gives CDR1 SEHNR, CDR2 FQNEAQ (reference sequence). The CDR3 spans 15 residues. The CDR3 protein is CASSSLGGRIATQYF. For the CDR3, the DNA is TGTGCCAGCAGCTCCCTGGGGGGGCGAATTGCGACCCAGTACTTC.

The V call is TRBV9, the J call TRBJ2-2; 8 nucleotides align to TRBD2. The CDR3 is made up of 18 amino acids. Losses at the gene ends were 0 bases for V and 7 bases for J; bases not matched to a gene: 14. Germline V gene data show CDR1 as SGDLS and CDR2 as YYNGEE. CDR3 sequence (DNA): TGTGCCAGCAGCGTAGCTCCTAGCGGGTTCCCTGGGGTCGGGGAGCTGTTTTTT. This encodes CASSVAPSGFPGVGELFF.

The rearrangement uses TRBV29-1 and TRBJ1-1; D is uncertain. V was trimmed by 5 bases and J by 0 bases, leaving 16 bases between them. Germline CDR1 is SQVTM and CDR2 is ANQGSEA. The CDR3 has 15 amino acids. The CDR3 coding sequence is TGCAGCGTTCATACCGGGAGGGTCATGAACACTGAAGCTTTCTTT. Residues: CSVHTGRVMNTEAFF.

The V gene is TRBV28, the J gene TRBJ1-6, with TRBD1 matching 7 bases. The CDR3 totals 16 residues. With 2 bases clipped from V and 0 bases from J, the junction kept 1 base outside the gene matches. CDR1 and CDR2 (germline): MDHEN, SYDVKM. CDR3 loop: CASSLDRVSYNSPLHF. The CDR3 DNA follows: TGTGCCAGCAGTTTAGACAGGGTCTCCTATAATTCACCCCTCCACTTT. Using reference TRBV28 and TRBJ1-6 for the parts outside the CDR3, the full variable domain is DVKVTQSSRYLVKRTGEKVFLECVQDMDHENMFWYRQDPGLGLRLIYFSYDVKMKEKGDIPEGYSVSREKKERFSLILESASTNQTSMYLCASSLDRVSYNSPLHFGNGTRLTVT.

The chain recombines TRBV23-1 with TRBJ2-7; D unresolved. TRBV23-1 is filed as an ORF, its function uncertain. The CDR3 sequence is 13 residues long. V lost 0 bases to trimming and J lost 5 bases, with 8 bases between them. CDR3 in DNA: TGCGCCAGCAGTCAATCCGGGTTAGACGAGCAGTACTTC. It translates to CASSQSGLDEQYF.

The chain uses TRBV19 and TRBJ1-3; D gene uncertain. Per germline, CDR1 LNHDA and CDR2 SQIVND (reference sequence). Trimming shortened V by 8 bases and J by 0 bases, and 11 bases separated the two germline ends. The CDR3 runs to 14 residues. The DNA of the CDR3 is TGTGCCAGTCGAGTAGTTGGCTCTGGAAACACCATATATTTT. It encodes CASRVVGSGNTIYF.

V gene TRBV7-3 combines with J gene TRBJ2-3, with 7 bases aligning to TRBD2. Germline V gene sequence: CDR1 SGHTA, CDR2 FQGTGA. V gave up 4 bases and J gave up 5 bases; unmatched junction bases: 12. The CDR3 totals 16 residues. Written as DNA, the CDR3 is TGTGCCAGCAGCTCCTCTAGCGGCCGTGGGTTAGATACGCAGTATTTT. This translates into CASSSSSGRGLDTQYF.

This clone was observed a handful of times. The chain carries TRBV5-1 and TRBJ2-3, with 9 nucleotides matching TRBD2. CDR3 length: 19 residues. Germline CDR1 reads SGHRS; CDR2 reads YFSETQ. Germline trimming cut 5 bases from V and 5 bases from J; bases unmatched to any gene: 21. The CDR3 sequence is CASRNAGGKVAGDIDTQYF. The CDR3 nucleotides read TGCGCCAGCAGAAATGCCGGCGGGAAGGTAGCGGGAGACATAGATACGCAGTATTTT.

The chain links TRBV13 to TRBJ2-1; 10 bases line up with TRBD1. Germline trimming cut 5 bases from V and 5 bases from J; bases unmatched to any gene: 6. This CDR3 region has 15 residues. Germline V gene lookup returns CDR1 PRHDT and CDR2 FYEKMQ (reference sequence). CDR3 amino acids: CASSPRDRGNNEQFF. In nucleotides, the CDR3 is TGTGCCAGCAGCCCCCGGGACAGGGGCAACAATGAGCAGTTCTTC.

This clone was recorded only once. The V and J genes are TRBV27 and TRBJ2-7; maybe TRBD1 (6 bases). The V and J ends lost 8 bases and 0 bases respectively, with 8 bases between them. From germline, CDR1 is MNHEY and CDR2 SMNVEV (reference sequence). The CDR3 is 12 amino acids. The CDR3 nucleotides are TGTGCCAGCTGGGACACCTCCTACGAGCAGTACTTC. Encoded protein: CASWDTSYEQYF.

This clone has a handful of counts. V usage is TRBV28 and J usage is TRBJ1-5; D may be TRBD1 (5 bases). Germline CDR1 reads MDHEN; CDR2 reads SYDVKM. The CDR3 has 15 residues. Deletions cut 5 bases from V and 3 bases from J, with 14 bases between. The CDR3 here is CASSLLRVINQPQHF. For the CDR3, the DNA is TGTGCCAGCAGTCTCCTCAGGGTAATCAATCAGCCCCAGCATTTT.

The gene calls are TRBV5-8 and TRBJ2-7; a possible D gene is TRBD2 (5 bases). This CDR3 is built from 15 residues. V gave up 2 bases and J gave up 2 bases, with 14 bases separating them. CDR1 and CDR2 (germline): SGHTS, YDEGEE. CDR3 loop: CASSFPRGWAYEQYF. As DNA, the CDR3 is TGTGCCAGCAGCTTCCCCCGAGGGTGGGCCTACGAGCAGTACTTC.

The DNA for the CDR3 is TGCGCCAGCAGCCAAGGACAGGGCTCCTACGAGCAGTACTTC. Translating gives CASSQGQGSYEQYF. The chain employs TRBV4-3 and TRBJ2-5; 7 bases are shared with TRBD1. The J call may be in error: the DNA end matches TRBJ2-7 better. Germline-derived CDR1 and CDR2 are LGHNA and YSLEER. There are 14 residues in the CDR3.

The chain is built from TRBV18 and TRBJ2-7; 9 nucleotides line up with TRBD1. The trim removed 2 bases at V and 10 bases at J, leaving 6 bases unmatched. The CDR3 length is 13 residues. From germline, CDR1 is KGHSH and CDR2 LQKENI. The CDR3 spells CASSPRDREEQYF. CDR3 DNA sequence: TGTGCCAGCTCACCAAGGGACAGGGAGGAACAGTACTTC.

The chain has TRBV4-1 and TRBJ1-5; no firm D call. Trimming cost V 1 base and J 5 bases, with 9 bases left between them. Germline assignment: CDR1 MGHRA and CDR2 YSYEKL. This CDR3 contains 14 residues. This CDR3 is CASSQGPRDQPQHF. The CDR3 DNA is TGCGCCAGCAGCCAAGGCCCTAGAGATCAGCCCCAGCATTTT.

The chain recombines TRBV4-1 with TRBJ1-2, with D perhaps TRBD1 (6 bases). V dropped 1 base and J dropped 5 bases, with 17 bases sitting between them. CDR3 size: 16 residues. Germline V gives CDR1 MGHRA, CDR2 YSYEKL. CDR3 sequence reads: CASSQGLSGERYGYTF. The CDR3 DNA sequence: TGCGCCAGCAGCCAAGGCCTGTCAGGGGAACGGTATGGCTACACCTTC.

CDR3 in amino acids: CASKGVSTDTQYF. The CDR3 nucleotides read TGTGCCAGCAAGGGAGTCTCCACAGATACGCAGTATTTT. The rearrangement links TRBV7-6 to TRBJ2-3; tentatively, D is TRBD2 (5 bases). This CDR3 has 13 amino acids. The V gene lost 7 bases and the J gene lost 2 bases, with 10 bases spanning the gap. Germline V gene lookup returns CDR1 SGHVS and CDR2 FNYEAQ.

The chain links TRBV28 to TRBJ2-2; 11 nucleotides match TRBD1. CDR1 is MDHEN and CDR2 is SYDVKM in the germline V gene. This CDR3 comprises 16 residues. Losses at the gene ends were 6 bases for V and 4 bases for J; bases not matched to a gene: 7. CDR3 DNA: TGTGCCAGCAGGGAAACCGGGACAGGGGGCACCGGGGAGCTGTTTTTT. As protein: CASRETGTGGTGELFF. The variable domain in full, completed from reference TRBV28 and TRBJ2-2, reads DVKVTQSSRYLVKRTGEKVFLECVQDMDHENMFWYRQDPGLGLRLIYFSYDVKMKEKGDIPEGYSVSREKKERFSLILESASTNQTSMYLCASRETGTGGTGELFFGEGSRLTVL.

The V call is TRBV19, the J call TRBJ2-3; 7 positions match TRBD1. Trimming removed 7 bases from V and 4 bases from J; junction bases left unmatched: 2. This CDR3 has 12 amino acids. Per the germline V gene, CDR1 is LNHDA and CDR2 is SQIVND (reference sequence). CDR3 coding DNA: TGTGCCAGTACCACAGGGGCAGATACGCAGTATTTT. Residues: CASTTGADTQYF.

The chain carries TRBV7-9 and TRBJ2-7; 7 bases are shared with TRBD1. The germline CDR1 and CDR2 sequences are SEHNR and FQNEAQ (reference sequence). This CDR3 spans 16 amino acids. Trimming took 5 bases from V and 7 from J; bases not matched to a gene: 17. The CDR3 reads CASSGSDRLGRGEQYF. DNA of the CDR3: TGTGCCAGCAGCGGATCGGACAGGTTAGGACGTGGTGAGCAGTACTTC. The complete variable domain, with remaining parts taken from reference TRBV7-9 and TRBJ2-7, reads DTGVSQNPRHKITKRGQNVTFRCDPISEHNRLYWYRQTLGQGPEFLTYFQNEAQLEKSRLLSDRFSAERPKGSFSTLEIQRTEQGDSAMYLCASSGSDRLGRGEQYFGPGTRLTVT.

Regarding this clone: The sample has other DNA sequences that encode this CDR3 too. The J gene is TRBJ1-1, the V gene TRBV6-5, with a tentative D call TRBD1 (5 bases). Deletions cut 0 bases from V and 3 bases from J, with 11 bases between. This CDR3 spans 15 amino acids. Germline-derived CDR1 and CDR2 are MNHEY and SVGAGI. This CDR3 is CASSYSAGRDTEAFF. CDR3 DNA: TGTGCCAGCAGTTACTCAGCAGGGAGGGACACTGAAGCTTTCTTT.

J is TRBJ2-3 and V is TRBV28; TRBD1 agrees at 7 bases. J gave up 3 bases and V 5 bases, and 5 bases lay outside the gene matches. From germline, CDR1 is MDHEN and CDR2 SYDVKM. The CDR3 totals 14 residues. CDR3 sequence (DNA): TGTGCCAGCAGTACCCGGGACAGAACAGATACGCAGTATTTT. This sequence encodes CASSTRDRTDTQYF.

The V and J genes are TRBV6-6 and TRBJ2-5; D is unclear. Deletions cut 0 bases from V and 1 base from J, with 9 bases between. Germline V gene lookup returns CDR1 MNHNY and CDR2 SVGAGI (reference sequence). The CDR3 extends over 15 amino acids. The CDR3 here is CASSYSIQRQETQYF. DNA of the CDR3: TGTGCCAGCAGTTACTCTATCCAGCGCCAAGAGACCCAGTACTTC.

The CDR3: CASSLHRGNTIYF. The CDR3 bases are TGTGCCAGCAGCTTACACAGGGGAAACACCATATATTTT. The chain carries TRBV5-8 and TRBJ1-3; tentatively, D is TRBD1 (5 bases). The CDR3 is 13 residues long. V shed 2 bases and J shed 4 bases, with 7 bases lying between them. CDR1 SGHTS and CDR2 YDEGEE come from the germline V gene.

This rearrangement joins TRBV5-1 to TRBJ2-1, with 8 nucleotides matching TRBD1. CDR1 and CDR2 (germline): SGHRS, YFSETQ. The CDR3 has 14 residues. J was trimmed by 7 bases and V by 4 bases; bases with no gene match: 7. The CDR3 DNA reads TGCGCCAGCAGCCTAGACAGGGGACGGAATGAGCAGTTCTTC. It codes for CASSLDRGRNEQFF. Full variable domain (remainder filled in from reference TRBV5-1 and TRBJ2-1): KAGVTQTPRYLIKTRGQQVTLSCSPISGHRSVSWYQQTPGQGLQFLFEYFSETQRNKGNFPGRFSGRQFSNSRSEMNVSTLELGDSALYLCASSLDRGRNEQFFGPGTRLTVL.

This clone has only one observation. V is TRBV10-3 and J is TRBJ1-5; D is perhaps TRBD1 (5 bases). Looked up from germline, CDR1 is ENHRY and CDR2 is SYGVKD. Deletions cut 2 bases from V and 2 bases from J, with 16 bases between. This CDR3 has 17 amino acids. CDR3 in amino acids: CAISERRGGVGNQPQHF. CDR3 DNA sequence: TGTGCCATCAGTGAGCGCCGCGGAGGGGTCGGCAATCAGCCCCAGCATTTT.

The chain couples TRBV4-2 to TRBJ2-4, with TRBD1 identical over 9 bases. The length of the CDR3 is 16 residues. CDR1 LGHNA and CDR2 YNFKEQ come from the germline V gene. Trimming cost V 4 bases and J 8 bases; bases outside gene matches: 12. CDR3 amino acids: CASSPTLQGAPDIQYF. CDR3 nucleotides: TGTGCCAGCAGCCCCACACTACAGGGGGCGCCGGACATTCAGTACTTC.

This clone showed up just once. The chain is built from TRBV6-5 and TRBJ2-7; D gene ambiguous. Germline-derived CDR1 and CDR2 are MNHEY and SVGAGI. CDR3 length: 15 amino acids. The ends were cut back, 6 bases at V and 0 bases at J, with 15 bases in the middle. DNA for the CDR3: TGTGCCAGCAGCCGCCTCACGGAGAGCTCCTACGAGCAGTACTTC. As protein: CASSRLTESSYEQYF.

The chain couples TRBV7-9 to TRBJ2-5; D unresolved. Trimming left V 1 base short and J 2 bases short, with 14 bases between. Germline CDR1 is SEHNR and CDR2 is FQNEAQ (reference sequence). The CDR3 runs 16 residues. This chain's CDR3 is CASSLDSGPVQETQYF. The DNA of the CDR3 is TGTGCCAGCAGCTTAGATTCAGGTCCTGTGCAAGAGACCCAGTACTTC.